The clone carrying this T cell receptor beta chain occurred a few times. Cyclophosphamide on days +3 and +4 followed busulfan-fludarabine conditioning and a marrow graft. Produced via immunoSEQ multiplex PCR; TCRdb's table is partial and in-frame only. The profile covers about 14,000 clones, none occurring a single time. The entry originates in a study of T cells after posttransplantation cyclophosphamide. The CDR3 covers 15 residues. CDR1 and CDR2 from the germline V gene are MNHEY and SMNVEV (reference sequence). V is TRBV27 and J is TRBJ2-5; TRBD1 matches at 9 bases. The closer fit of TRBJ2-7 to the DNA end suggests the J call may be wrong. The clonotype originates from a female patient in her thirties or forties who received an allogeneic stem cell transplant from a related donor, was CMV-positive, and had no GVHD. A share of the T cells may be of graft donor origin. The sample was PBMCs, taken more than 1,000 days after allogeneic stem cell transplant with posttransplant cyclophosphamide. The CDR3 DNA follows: TGTGCCAGCAGTTCCTACCCGGGACAGGGATACGAGCAGTACTTC. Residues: CASSSYPGQGYEQYF.